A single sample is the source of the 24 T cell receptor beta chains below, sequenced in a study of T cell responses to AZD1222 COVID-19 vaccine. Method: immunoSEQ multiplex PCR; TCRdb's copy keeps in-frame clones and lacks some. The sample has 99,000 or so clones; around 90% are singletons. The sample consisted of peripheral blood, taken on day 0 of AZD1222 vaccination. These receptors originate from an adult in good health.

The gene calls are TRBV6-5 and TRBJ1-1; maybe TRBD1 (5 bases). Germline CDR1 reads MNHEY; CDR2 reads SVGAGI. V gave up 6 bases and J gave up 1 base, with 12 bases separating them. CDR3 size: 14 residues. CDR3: CASRAGPRNTEAFF. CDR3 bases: TGTGCCAGCAGGGCGGGACCCCGGAACACTGAAGCTTTCTTT.

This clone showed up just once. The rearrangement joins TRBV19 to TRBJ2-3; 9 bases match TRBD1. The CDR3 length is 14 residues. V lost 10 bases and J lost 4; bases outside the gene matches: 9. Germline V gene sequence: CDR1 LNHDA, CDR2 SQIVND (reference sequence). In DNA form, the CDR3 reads TGTGCCACCAGGGGGACAGGGATTTCAGATACGCAGTATTTT. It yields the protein CATRGTGISDTQYF.

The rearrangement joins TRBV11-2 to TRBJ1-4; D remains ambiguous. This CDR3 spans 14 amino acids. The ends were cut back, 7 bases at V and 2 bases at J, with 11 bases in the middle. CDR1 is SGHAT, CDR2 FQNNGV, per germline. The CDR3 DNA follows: TGTGCCAGCATGCGGCTGCTGACTAATGAAAAACTGTTTTTT. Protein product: CASMRLLTNEKLFF.

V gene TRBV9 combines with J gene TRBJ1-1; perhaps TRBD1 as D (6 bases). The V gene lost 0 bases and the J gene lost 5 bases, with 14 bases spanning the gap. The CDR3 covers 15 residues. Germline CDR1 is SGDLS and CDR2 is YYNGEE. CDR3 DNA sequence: TGTGCCAGCAGCGTAGGGGCCAGGGGTTGGACTGAAGCTTTCTTT. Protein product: CASSVGARGWTEAFF.

The CDR3 sequence: CATSRGGTDTQYF. CDR3 coding DNA: TGTGCCACCAGCAGAGGAGGCACAGATACGCAGTATTTT. The chain is built from TRBV15 and TRBJ2-3; D unclear. Germline V gene sequence: CDR1 LNHNV, CDR2 YYDKDF (reference sequence). Trimming cost V 1 base and J 1 base, with 3 bases left between them. The CDR3 is made up of 13 amino acids.

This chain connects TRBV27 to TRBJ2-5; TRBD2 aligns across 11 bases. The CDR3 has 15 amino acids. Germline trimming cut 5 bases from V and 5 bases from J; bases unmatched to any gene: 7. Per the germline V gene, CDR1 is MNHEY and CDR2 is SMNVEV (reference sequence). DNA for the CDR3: TGTGCCAGCAGTCCGAGAGGGACTAGCGGCGAGACCCAGTACTTC. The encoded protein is CASSPRGTSGETQYF.

The CDR3 DNA reads TGTGCCAGCAGCCGTCCGGGGGGCTACGAGCAGTACTTC. Protein: CASSRPGGYEQYF. The J gene is TRBJ2-7, the V gene TRBV6-5; 7 bases line up with TRBD2. V lost 6 bases and J lost 3; bases outside the gene matches: 5. The germline gives CDR1 MNHEY, CDR2 SVGAGI. CDR3 length: 13 residues.

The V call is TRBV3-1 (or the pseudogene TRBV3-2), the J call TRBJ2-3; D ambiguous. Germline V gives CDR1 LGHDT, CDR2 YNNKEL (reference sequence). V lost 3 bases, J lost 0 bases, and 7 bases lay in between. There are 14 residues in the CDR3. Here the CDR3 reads CASSQAESTDTQYF. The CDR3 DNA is TGTGCCAGCAGCCAGGCTGAGAGCACAGATACGCAGTATTTT.

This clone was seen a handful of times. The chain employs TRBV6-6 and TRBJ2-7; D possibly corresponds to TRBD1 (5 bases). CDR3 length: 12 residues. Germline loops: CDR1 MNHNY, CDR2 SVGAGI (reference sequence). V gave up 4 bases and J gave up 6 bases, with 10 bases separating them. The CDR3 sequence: CASSFTRVEQYF. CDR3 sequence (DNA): TGTGCCAGCAGTTTCACCAGGGTCGAGCAGTACTTC.

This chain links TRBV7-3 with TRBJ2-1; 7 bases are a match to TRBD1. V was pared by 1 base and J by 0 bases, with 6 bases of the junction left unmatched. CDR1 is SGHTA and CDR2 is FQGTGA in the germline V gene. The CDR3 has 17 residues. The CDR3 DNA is TGTGCCAGCAGCTTAATCCCGCGACAGGGCTCCTACAATGAGCAGTTCTTC. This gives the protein CASSLIPRQGSYNEQFF. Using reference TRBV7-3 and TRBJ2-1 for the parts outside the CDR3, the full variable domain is GAGVSQTPSNKVTEKGKYVELRCDPISGHTALYWYRQSLGQGPEFLIYFQGTGAADDSGLPNDRFFAVRPEGSVSTLKIQRTERGDSAVYLCASSLIPRQGSYNEQFFGPGTRLTVL.

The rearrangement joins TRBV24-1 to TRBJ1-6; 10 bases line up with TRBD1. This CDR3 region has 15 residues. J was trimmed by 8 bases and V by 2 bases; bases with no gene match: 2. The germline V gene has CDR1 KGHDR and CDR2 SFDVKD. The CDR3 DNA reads TGTGCCACCAGTGATTCCGGGACAGGGGATTCACCCCTCCACTTT. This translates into CATSDSGTGDSPLHF.

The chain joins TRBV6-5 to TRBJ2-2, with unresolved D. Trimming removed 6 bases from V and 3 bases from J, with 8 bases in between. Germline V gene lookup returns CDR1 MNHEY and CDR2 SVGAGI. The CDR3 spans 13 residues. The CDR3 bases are TGTGCCAGCAGCCTCAGACACACCGGGGAGCTGTTTTTT. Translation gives CASSLRHTGELFF.

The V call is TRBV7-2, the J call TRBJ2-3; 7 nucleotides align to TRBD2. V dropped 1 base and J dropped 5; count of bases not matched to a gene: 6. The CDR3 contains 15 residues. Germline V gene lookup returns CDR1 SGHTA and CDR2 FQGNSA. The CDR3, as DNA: TGTGCCAGCAGCTTAGTCGGGATAGCGGGAGATACGCAGTATTTT. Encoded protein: CASSLVGIAGDTQYF.

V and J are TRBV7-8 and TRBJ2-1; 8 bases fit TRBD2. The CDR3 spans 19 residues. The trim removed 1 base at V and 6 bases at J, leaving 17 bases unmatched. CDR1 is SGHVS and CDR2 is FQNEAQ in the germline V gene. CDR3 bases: TGTGCCAGCAGCTTAGTAAGTGGGACTAGGATAGGGAAATCCAATGAGCAGTTCTTC. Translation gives CASSLVSGTRIGKSNEQFF.

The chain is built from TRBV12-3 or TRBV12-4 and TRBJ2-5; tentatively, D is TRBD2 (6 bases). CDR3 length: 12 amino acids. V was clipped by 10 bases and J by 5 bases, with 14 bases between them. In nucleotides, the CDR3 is TGTGCCATTGACCCTGGGGGGGAGACCCAGTACTTC. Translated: CAIDPGGETQYF.

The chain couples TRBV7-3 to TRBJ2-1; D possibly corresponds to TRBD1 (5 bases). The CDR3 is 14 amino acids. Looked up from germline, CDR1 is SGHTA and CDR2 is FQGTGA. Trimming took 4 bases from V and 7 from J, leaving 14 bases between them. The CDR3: CASSSLGVGNEQFF. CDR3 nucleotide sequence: TGTGCCAGCAGCTCGTTAGGGGTTGGGAATGAGCAGTTCTTC.

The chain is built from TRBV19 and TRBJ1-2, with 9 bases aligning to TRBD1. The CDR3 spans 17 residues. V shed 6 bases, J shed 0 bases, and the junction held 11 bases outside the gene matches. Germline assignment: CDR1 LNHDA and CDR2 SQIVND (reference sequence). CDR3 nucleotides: TGTGCCAGTAGACTGCCGGGACAGGGACCTTCTAACTATGGCTACACCTTC. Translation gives CASRLPGQGPSNYGYTF.

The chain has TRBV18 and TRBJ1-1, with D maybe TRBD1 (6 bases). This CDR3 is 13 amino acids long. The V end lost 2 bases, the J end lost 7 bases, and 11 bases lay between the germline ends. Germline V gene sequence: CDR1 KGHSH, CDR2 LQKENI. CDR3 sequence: CASSPGQSLEAFF. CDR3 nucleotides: TGTGCCAGCTCACCAGGACAGTCCCTTGAAGCTTTCTTT.

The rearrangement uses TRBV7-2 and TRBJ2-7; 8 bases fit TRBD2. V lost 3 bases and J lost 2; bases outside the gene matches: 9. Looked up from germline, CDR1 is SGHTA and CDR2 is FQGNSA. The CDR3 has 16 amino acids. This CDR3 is CASSLGRLAFPYEQYF. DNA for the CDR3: TGTGCCAGCAGCTTGGGCCGACTAGCGTTCCCCTACGAGCAGTACTTC.

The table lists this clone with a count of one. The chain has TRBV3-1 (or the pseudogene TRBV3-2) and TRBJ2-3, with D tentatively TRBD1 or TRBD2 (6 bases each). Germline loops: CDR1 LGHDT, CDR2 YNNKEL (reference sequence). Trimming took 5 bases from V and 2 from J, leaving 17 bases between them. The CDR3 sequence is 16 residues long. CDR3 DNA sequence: TGTGCCAGCAGCGGGGGCCCGGGAGCAAACACAGATACGCAGTATTTT. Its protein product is CASSGGPGANTDTQYF.

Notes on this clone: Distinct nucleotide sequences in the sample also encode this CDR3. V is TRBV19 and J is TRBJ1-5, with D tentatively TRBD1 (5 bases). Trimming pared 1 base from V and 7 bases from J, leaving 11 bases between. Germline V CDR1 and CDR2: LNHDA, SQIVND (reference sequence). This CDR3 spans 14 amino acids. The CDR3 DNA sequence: TGTGCCAGTAGTATAGGCGGGGGACGGCAGCCCCAGCATTTT. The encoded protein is CASSIGGGRQPQHF.

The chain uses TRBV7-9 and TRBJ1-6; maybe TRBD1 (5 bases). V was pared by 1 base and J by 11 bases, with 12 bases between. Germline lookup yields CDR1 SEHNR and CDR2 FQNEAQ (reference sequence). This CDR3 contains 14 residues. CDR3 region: CASSLDAGWAPLHF. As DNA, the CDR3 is TGTGCCAGCAGCTTAGATGCAGGGTGGGCACCCCTCCACTTT. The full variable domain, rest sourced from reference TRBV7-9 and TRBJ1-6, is DTGVSQNPRHKITKRGQNVTFRCDPISEHNRLYWYRQTLGQGPEFLTYFQNEAQLEKSRLLSDRFSAERPKGSFSTLEIQRTEQGDSAMYLCASSLDAGWAPLHFGNGTRLTVT.

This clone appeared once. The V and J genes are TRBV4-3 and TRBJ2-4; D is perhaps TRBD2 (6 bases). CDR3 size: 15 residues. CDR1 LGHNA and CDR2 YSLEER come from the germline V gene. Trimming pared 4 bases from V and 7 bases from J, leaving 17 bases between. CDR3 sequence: CASSPGGRGRNIQYF. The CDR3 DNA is TGCGCCAGCAGCCCTGGGGGGAGAGGGCGGAACATTCAGTACTTC.

As DNA, the CDR3 is TGTGCCATCAGTGAGTACGGGACAGGGAATGAAAAACTGTTTTTT. Its translation: CAISEYGTGNEKLFF. The rearrangement uses TRBV10-3 and TRBJ1-4; TRBD1 aligns across 9 bases. Per the germline V gene, CDR1 is ENHRY and CDR2 is SYGVKD. The V segment lost 1 base and the J segment 5 bases; nucleotides outside the gene matches: 2. There are 15 residues in the CDR3.